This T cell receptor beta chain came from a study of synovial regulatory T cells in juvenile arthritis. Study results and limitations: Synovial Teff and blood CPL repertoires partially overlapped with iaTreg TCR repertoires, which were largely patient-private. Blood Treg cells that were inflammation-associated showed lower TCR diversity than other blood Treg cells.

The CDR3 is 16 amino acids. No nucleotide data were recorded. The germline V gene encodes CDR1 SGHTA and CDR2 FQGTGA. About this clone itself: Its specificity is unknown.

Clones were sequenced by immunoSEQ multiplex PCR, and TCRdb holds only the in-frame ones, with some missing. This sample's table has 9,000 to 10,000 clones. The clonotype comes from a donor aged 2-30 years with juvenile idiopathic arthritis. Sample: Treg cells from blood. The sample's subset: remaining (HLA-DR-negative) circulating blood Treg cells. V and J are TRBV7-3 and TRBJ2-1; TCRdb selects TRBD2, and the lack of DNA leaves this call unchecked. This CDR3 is CASSRTASRISNEQFF.